The clone carrying this T cell receptor beta chain showed up just once. This CDR3 contains 14 residues. Germline V gives CDR1 SGHTA, CDR2 FQGTGA. With 6 bases removed from V and 0 bases from J, the gap between germline ends came to 8 bases. Genomic DNA, serving as template, underwent TCR beta VDJ and CDR3 profiling. TCRdb called the reads again in MiXCR, with one record for every CDR3 protein. The sample records under 350,000 distinct CDR3 sequences, 45% to 65% being singletons. In patients chosen for sequencing, flow cytometry had shown CD8+CD57+ cell expansion. The data stem from a study of CD8+CD57+ T cells in acquired aplastic anemia. Study as a whole: The mean DNA yield obtained from sorted CD4+ and CD8+ cells came to about 3 ug.

The chain combines TRBV7-3 with TRBJ2-2; D is unclear. The origin of this receptor is a human donor with aplastic anemia. Material for sequencing was sorted CD4+, CD8+, or CD8+CD57+ T cells (not recorded which) from PBMCs. The chain's CDR3 is CASSFSPNTGELFF. In DNA, the CDR3 is TGTGCCAGCAGTTTTTCTCCGAACACCGGGGAGCTGTTTTTT.